One and the same sample provided the 19 T cell receptor beta chains below, sequenced in a study of cytomegalovirus exposure and HLA in healthy donors. The PCR contained 60 Vbeta and 13 Jbeta primers. The data were produced by immunoSEQ multiplex PCR, yet TCRdb's version contains in-frame clones alone and is incomplete. The sample holds about 97,000 clones; around 10% are singletons and the top ten take 5.1%. Sequencing used PBMCs. These receptors were obtained from a man aged 45-60 years in good health and CMV-seropositive.

The CDR3 region has the DNA TGTGCCAGCAGTTCACAAACCGGAGGGCCGTACGAGCAGTACTTC. Amino acid sequence: CASSSQTGGPYEQYF. The genes are TRBV7-2 and TRBJ2-7, with D possibly matching TRBD2 (6 bases). The CDR3 contains 15 residues. Germline V gene data show CDR1 as SGHTA and CDR2 as FQGNSA. The V gene lost 6 bases and the J gene lost 4 bases, with 19 bases spanning the gap. The full variable domain, completed using reference TRBV7-2 and TRBJ2-7, is GAGVSQSPSNKVTEKGKDVELRCDPISGHTALYWYRQSLGQGLEFLIYFQGNSAPDKSGLPSDRFSAERTGGSVSTLTIQRTQQEDSAVYLCASSSQTGGPYEQYFGPGTRLTVT.

This clone was counted many times. V and J are TRBV19 and TRBJ1-1; unclear D gene. The CDR3 has 13 residues. With 2 bases removed from V and 1 base from J, the gap between germline ends came to 5 bases. Germline-derived CDR1 and CDR2 are LNHDA and SQIVND (reference sequence). The CDR3: CASSIRQNTEAFF. Here the CDR3 DNA reads TGTGCCAGTAGTATACGACAGAACACTGAAGCTTTCTTT.

This CDR3 is CAWSPGINQPQHF. The DNA for the CDR3 is TGTGCCTGGAGCCCAGGAATCAATCAGCCCCAGCATTTT. The chain couples TRBV30 to TRBJ1-5; D ambiguous. Germline V lookup: CDR1 GTSNPN, CDR2 SVGIG (reference sequence). There are 13 residues in the CDR3. The V end lost 3 bases, the J end lost 3 bases, and 9 bases lay between the germline ends. Full variable domain (rest looked up from reference TRBV30 and TRBJ1-5): SQTIHQWPATLVQPVGSPLSLECTVEGTSNPNLYWYRQAAGRGLQLLFYSVGIGQISSEVPQNLSASRPQDRQFILSSKKLLLSDSGFYLCAWSPGINQPQHFGDGTRLSIL.

This clone was picked up a small number of times. The rearrangement links TRBV18 to TRBJ2-7; 7 nucleotides match TRBD1. Trimming at V came to 4 bases and at J to 6 bases, leaving 6 bases not matched to a gene. Germline V CDR1 and CDR2: KGHSH, LQKENI. This CDR3 comprises 13 residues. Here the CDR3 reads CASSRGQTTEQYF. The DNA for the CDR3 is TGTGCCAGCTCACGGGGACAGACGACCGAGCAGTACTTC.

The sample holds a few counts of this clone. The chain joins TRBV10-3 to TRBJ1-1; TRBD1 agrees at 9 bases. CDR1 is ENHRY and CDR2 is SYGVKD in the germline V gene. Germline trimming cut 5 bases from V and 2 bases from J; bases unmatched to any gene: 3. The CDR3 consists of 14 residues. This chain's CDR3 is CAISQTGGNTEAFF. The CDR3 nucleotides are TGTGCCATCAGTCAGACAGGGGGAAACACTGAAGCTTTCTTT.

CDR3 in amino acids: CASRRRDKNTEAFF. DNA for the CDR3: TGTGCCAGCAGGCGAAGGGACAAGAACACTGAAGCTTTCTTT. The chain couples TRBV27 to TRBJ1-1, with TRBD1 as a possible D gene (6 bases). Trimming pared 6 bases from V and 1 base from J, leaving 12 bases between. Germline CDR1 MNHEY, CDR2 SMNVEV (reference sequence). The CDR3 loop spans 14 amino acids.

This clone was observed at least ten times. The chain links TRBV6-5 to TRBJ2-7; TRBD1 might be the D (5 bases). Germline CDR1 is MNHEY and CDR2 is SVGAGI. V gave up 0 bases and J gave up 2 bases, with 11 bases separating them. CDR3 length: 15 amino acids. CDR3 coding DNA: TGTGCCAGCAGTTACTCGTTTACAGGACCCTACGAGCAGTACTTC. Translating it yields CASSYSFTGPYEQYF.

This chain links TRBV5-6 with TRBJ1-2, with D perhaps matching TRBD1 (6 bases). Trimming pared 3 bases from V and 5 bases from J, leaving 20 bases between. CDR1 and CDR2 from the germline V gene are SGHDT and YYEEEE. This CDR3 is 16 amino acids long. CDR3 coding DNA: TGTGCCAGCAGCTCGTGGGGGCGTCTGCTCTCATATGGCTACACCTTC. Its protein product is CASSSWGRLLSYGYTF.

The chain is built from TRBV9 and TRBJ2-5, with 7 bases lining up with TRBD2. Trimming removed 4 bases from V and 2 bases from J; junction bases left unmatched: 8. CDR1 and CDR2 (germline): SGDLS, YYNGEE. The CDR3 spans 15 residues. CDR3 in amino acids: CASSLRGRQQETQYF. In DNA form, the CDR3 reads TGTGCCAGCAGCCTACGCGGGAGACAACAAGAGACCCAGTACTTC.

V and J are TRBV2 and TRBJ2-2; D is possibly TRBD1 (5 bases). CDR1 is SNHLY, CDR2 FYNNEI, per germline. CDR3 length: 13 amino acids. Trimming pared 8 bases from V and 3 bases from J, leaving 10 bases between. CDR3 loop: CASGRTHTGELFF. CDR3 nucleotides: TGTGCCAGCGGCCGGACACACACCGGGGAGCTGTTTTTT.

In this sample, this clone turned up a few times. The rearrangement joins TRBV30 to TRBJ1-6, with a tentative D call TRBD1 (6 bases). Germline V lookup: CDR1 GTSNPN, CDR2 SVGIG (reference sequence). This CDR3 spans 13 amino acids. V dropped 0 bases and J dropped 10 bases, with 10 bases sitting between them. Written as DNA, the CDR3 is TGTGCCTGGAGTGTTGGGGGCAGGTCACCCCTCCACTTT. This sequence encodes CAWSVGGRSPLHF.

This clone was picked up a small number of times. The gene calls are TRBV6-1 and TRBJ1-2; possible D gene TRBD1, 6 bases. V gave up 6 bases and J gave up 2 bases, with 13 bases separating them. In germline, CDR1 is MNHNS, CDR2 SASEGT. This CDR3 is 14 amino acids long. The CDR3 region is CASRAYTGNYGYTF. CDR3 DNA: TGTGCCAGCAGGGCCTACACAGGGAACTATGGCTACACCTTC.

This chain joins TRBV5-1 and TRBJ1-4, with unresolved D. The V gene lost 4 bases and the J gene lost 3 bases, with 7 bases spanning the gap. Per germline, CDR1 SGHRS and CDR2 YFSETQ. CDR3 length equals 13 residues. CDR3 amino acids: CASSEGSNEKLFF. DNA of the CDR3: TGCGCCAGCAGCGAGGGATCTAATGAAAAACTGTTTTTT.

Of note for this clone: Other DNA sequences from this sample encode an identical CDR3 as well. The gene calls are TRBV6-5 and TRBJ1-1; D unclear. The CDR3 has 14 residues. Germline CDR1 is MNHEY and CDR2 is SVGAGI. V shed 3 bases and J shed 7 bases, with 15 bases lying between them. This CDR3 is CASSYTPPGFEAFF. CDR3 in DNA: TGTGCCAGCAGTTATACGCCCCCGGGTTTTGAAGCTTTCTTT.

The gene calls are TRBV9 and TRBJ2-2, with D possibly TRBD2 on 5 matching bases. Trimming cost V 4 bases and J 4 bases, with 11 bases left between them. Germline loops: CDR1 SGDLS, CDR2 YYNGEE. This CDR3 is 14 amino acids long. The CDR3 region is CASSFRGGTGELFF. CDR3 nucleotide sequence: TGTGCCAGCAGCTTCCGAGGAGGCACCGGGGAGCTGTTTTTT.

This clone showed up just a few times. The V and J genes are TRBV21-1 and TRBJ2-7; the table's D gene call, TRBD2, was not cross checked with the DNA. TRBV21-1 counts as a pseudogene. The CDR3 loop spans 16 amino acids. CDR3 coding DNA: TGTGCCAGCATCAAAAGATCACCTAGTATATTCTACGAGCAGTACTTC. Its protein product is CASIKRSPSIFYEQYF.

The chain is built from TRBV11-1 and TRBJ1-6; no definite D call. CDR3 length: 14 residues. Trimming pared 2 bases from V and 7 bases from J, leaving 9 bases between. Germline V lookup: CDR1 SGHAT, CDR2 FQDESV (reference sequence). The CDR3 loop reads CASSLSAGNSPLHF. DNA of the CDR3: TGTGCCAGCAGCTTATCGGCCGGGAATTCACCCCTCCACTTT.

This sequence joins TRBV9 and TRBJ1-2; 11 positions agree with TRBD1. This CDR3 region has 14 residues. Germline CDR1 is SGDLS and CDR2 is YYNGEE. Trimming took 4 bases from V and 7 from J; bases not matched to a gene: 6. The CDR3 bases are TGTGCCAGCAGCAGGACAGGGGGCTTCGTTGGCTACACCTTC. This translates into CASSRTGGFVGYTF.

The chain has TRBV18 and TRBJ2-3; no clear D gene. V was trimmed by 4 bases and J by 0 bases, leaving 11 bases between them. CDR3 length: 15 amino acids. The germline gives CDR1 KGHSH, CDR2 LQKENI. CDR3 protein: CASSLQQSSTDTQYF. The DNA for the CDR3 is TGTGCCAGCTCACTACAGCAGTCTAGCACAGATACGCAGTATTTT.